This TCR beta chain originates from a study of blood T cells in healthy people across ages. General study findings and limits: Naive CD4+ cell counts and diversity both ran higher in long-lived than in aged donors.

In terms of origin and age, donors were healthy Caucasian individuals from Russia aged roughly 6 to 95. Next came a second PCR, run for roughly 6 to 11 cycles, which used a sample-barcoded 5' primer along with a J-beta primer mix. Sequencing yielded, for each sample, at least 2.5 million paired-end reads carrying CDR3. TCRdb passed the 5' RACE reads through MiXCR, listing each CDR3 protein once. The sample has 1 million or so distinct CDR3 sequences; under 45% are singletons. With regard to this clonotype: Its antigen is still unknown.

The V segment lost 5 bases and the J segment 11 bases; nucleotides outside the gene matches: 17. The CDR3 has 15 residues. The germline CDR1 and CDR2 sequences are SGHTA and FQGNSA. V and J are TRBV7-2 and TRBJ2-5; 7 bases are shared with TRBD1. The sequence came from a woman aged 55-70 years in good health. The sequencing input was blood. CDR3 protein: CASSPRADRVQEQYF. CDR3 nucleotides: TGTGCCAGCAGCCCACGGGCCGACAGGGTGCAGGAGCAGTACTTC.